A single sample gave rise to the 32 T cell receptor beta chains below, sequenced in a study of patients and donors after allogeneic stem cell transplantation. MiXCR was run by TCRdb on the RT-PCR reads, yielding one entry per CDR3 protein. The profile shows 160,000 or so distinct CDR3 sequences, more than 20% of them singletons. The sample was blood, either unsorted or a sorted T cell fraction (not recorded which). The source is a human donor who was either an allogeneic HSCT recipient or a stem cell or donor lymphocyte infusion donor (not recorded which). It is not recorded whose cells these are; they may come from a transplant donor.

This clonotype was detected only a few times. CDR3 in amino acids: CSVEKPGQSFYGYTF. In DNA, the CDR3 is TGCAGCGTGGAAAAACCGGGACAAAGCTTTTATGGCTACACCTTC. The chain couples TRBV29-1 to TRBJ1-2; D perhaps matches TRBD1 (6 bases). The CDR3 sequence is 15 residues long. Trimming left V 6 bases short and J 5 bases short, with 22 bases between. Germline CDR1 reads SQVTM; CDR2 reads ANQGSEA.

The chain recombines TRBV5-6 with TRBJ2-3, with 8 bases lining up with TRBD1. This CDR3 spans 15 amino acids. Germline CDR1 reads SGHDT; CDR2 reads YYEEEE. The ends lost 3 bases at V and 4 bases at J; junction bases unmatched: 7. CDR3 sequence reads: CASSSPGQEPDTQYF. The CDR3 nucleotides are TGTGCCAGCAGCTCCCCGGGACAGGAACCAGATACGCAGTATTTT.

The V and J genes are TRBV29-1 and TRBJ1-4, with a weak D call TRBD1 (6 bases). CDR1 and CDR2 (germline): SQVTM, ANQGSEA. The V end lost 6 bases, the J end lost 1 base, and 9 bases lay between the germline ends. The CDR3 is made up of 13 amino acids. This CDR3 reads CSVQGETNEKLFF. For the CDR3, the DNA is TGCAGCGTACAGGGTGAAACTAATGAAAAACTGTTTTTT.

This clonotype has only a few counts. The chain's CDR3 is CASSYRSANTGELFF. The CDR3 DNA sequence: TGTGCCAGCAGTTACAGATCAGCGAACACCGGGGAGCTGTTTTTT. The chain carries TRBV6-6 and TRBJ2-2; D unresolved. Trimming took off 2 bases at V and 0 bases at J, with 7 bases between the two ends. Germline assignment: CDR1 MNHNY and CDR2 SVGAGI (reference sequence). CDR3 size: 15 residues.

In this sample, this clonotype turned up many times. The genes are TRBV6-5 and TRBJ1-4, with D possibly being TRBD1 (5 bases). The CDR3 contains 14 residues. Trimming left V 5 bases short and J 5 bases short, with 12 bases between. Germline assignment: CDR1 MNHEY and CDR2 SVGAGI. The CDR3 DNA reads TGTGCCAGCAGTCCCGGGACGGTAAATGAAAAACTGTTTTTT. As protein: CASSPGTVNEKLFF.

V usage is TRBV27 and J usage is TRBJ1-1, with D uncertain. Germline lookup yields CDR1 MNHEY and CDR2 SMNVEV (reference sequence). There are 13 residues in the CDR3. V was shortened by 5 bases and J by 5 bases, with 12 bases between the two germline ends. CDR3 residues: CASSPTPSTEAFF. The CDR3 bases are TGTGCCAGCAGTCCCACCCCAAGTACTGAAGCTTTCTTT.

The table lists this clonotype with a few counts. The chain uses TRBV6-5 and TRBJ2-5; weak D call: TRBD2 (6 bases). Germline assignment: CDR1 MNHEY and CDR2 SVGAGI. V was pared by 3 bases and J by 5 bases, with 13 bases between. The CDR3 covers 14 residues. As DNA, the CDR3 is TGTGCCAGCAGTTATTACGGGGGAGAGGAGACCCAGTACTTC. Protein: CASSYYGGEETQYF.

The V call is TRBV29-1, the J call TRBJ2-5; D is ambiguous. V shed 3 bases and J shed 2 bases, with 10 bases lying between them. Germline V gene data show CDR1 as SQVTM and CDR2 as ANQGSEA. The CDR3 has 13 residues. The CDR3 is CSVEAVRQETQYF. DNA of the CDR3: TGCAGCGTTGAGGCAGTGAGGCAAGAGACCCAGTACTTC. Full variable domain (missing parts from reference TRBV29-1 and TRBJ2-5): SAVISQKPSRDICQRGTSLTIQCQVDSQVTMMFWYRQQPGQSLTLIATANQGSEATYESGFVIDKFPISRPNLTFSTLTVSNMSPEDSSIYLCSVEAVRQETQYFGPGTRLLVL.

This clonotype has just a few counts. The chain has TRBV10-3 and TRBJ2-5; D gene unclear. There are 13 residues in the CDR3. CDR1 is ENHRY, CDR2 SYGVKD, per germline. V dropped 6 bases and J dropped 1 base, with 9 bases sitting between them. The DNA of the CDR3 is TGTGCCATCAGAGGCGGAGCCCAAGAGACCCAGTACTTC. Amino acids: CAIRGGAQETQYF.

The chain uses TRBV12-3 or TRBV12-4 and TRBJ2-2; a possible D gene is TRBD1 (5 bases). This CDR3 region has 14 residues. The V gene lost 3 bases and the J gene lost 7 bases, with 12 bases spanning the gap. The CDR3 spells CASSFVQGFGELFF. The CDR3 coding sequence is TGTGCCAGCAGTTTTGTTCAGGGCTTCGGGGAGCTGTTTTTT.

As regards this clonotype: This CDR3 fails to terminate in the conserved phenylalanine or tryptophan, so it likely reflects a read error. No DNA is shown, since the ends of the CDR3 on it are uncertain; the CDR3 is the one TCRdb lists. The chain joins TRBV21-1 to TRBJ2-7; the D call of TRBD1 is as the table states it, not checked on the DNA. TRBV21-1 is marked as a pseudogene. The CDR3 comprises 15 residues, both ends counted. The CDR3 spells CASSKGPGHSYEQYL.

This chain uses TRBV7-9 with TRBJ1-1, with D perhaps matching TRBD1 (5 bases). This CDR3 has 15 amino acids. The ends were cut back, 0 bases at V and 0 bases at J, with 8 bases in the middle. Germline CDR1 is SEHNR and CDR2 is FQNEAQ (reference sequence). CDR3 in amino acids: CASSLADNLNTEAFF. Written as DNA, the CDR3 is TGTGCCAGCAGCTTAGCGGACAACCTGAACACTGAAGCTTTCTTT.

The gene calls are TRBV5-6 and TRBJ2-5; possibly TRBD2 for D (6 bases). Germline CDR1 reads SGHDT; CDR2 reads YYEEEE. V was cut by 4 bases and J by 5 bases, with 18 bases left in between. This CDR3 is built from 15 residues. CDR3 nucleotides: TGTGCCAGCAGCCTGGGAGGTTGGCAGGGCGAGACCCAGTACTTC. Protein product: CASSLGGWQGETQYF.

This clonotype was detected a few times. The chain joins TRBV3-1 to TRBJ1-1; tentative D call: TRBD1 (5 bases). The ends were cut back, 4 bases at V and 4 bases at J, with 13 bases in the middle. The CDR3 is 14 amino acids. CDR1 and CDR2 from the germline V gene are LGHDT and YNNKEL (reference sequence). CDR3 DNA sequence: TGTGCCAGCAGCCTGCAGGGAACGGGCACTGAAGCTTTCTTT. Translated, it gives CASSLQGTGTEAFF.

The gene calls are TRBV7-6 and TRBJ2-7, with 11 positions matching TRBD1. The CDR3 sequence is 17 residues long. Germline CDR1 and CDR2: SGHVS and FNYEAQ. The V gene end was trimmed by 2 bases and the J gene end by 0 bases; junction bases not matched to a gene: 6. For the CDR3, the DNA is TGTGCCAGCAGCTTACGCGGGACAGGGGGTTTCTCCTACGAGCAGTACTTC. Residues: CASSLRGTGGFSYEQYF.

The V call is TRBV6-7, the J call TRBJ1-2; D is uncertain. TRBV6-7 is noted as an ORF with a role that remains uncertain. This CDR3 region has 10 residues. V lost 7 bases and J 5 bases, leaving 5 bases between the germline ends. CDR3 coding DNA: TGTGCCAGCAAGTCGTATGGCTACACCTTC. It yields the protein CASKSYGYTF.

There are a few counts of this clonotype. The rearrangement links TRBV7-9 to TRBJ1-1; possibly TRBD1 for D (5 bases). The CDR3 sequence is 11 residues long. Trimming removed 10 bases at V and 6 bases at J, with 12 bases between. Germline loops: CDR1 SEHNR, CDR2 FQNEAQ (reference sequence). This chain's CDR3 is CAITGGAEAFF. The DNA for the CDR3 is TGTGCCATAACCGGGGGGGCTGAAGCTTTCTTT.

This clonotype was counted only a few times. The chain carries TRBV12-3 or TRBV12-4 and TRBJ2-7, with D tentatively TRBD2 (5 bases). The CDR3 contains 13 residues. V lost 6 bases, J lost 3 bases, and 12 bases lay in between. CDR3 sequence: CASSTAGSYEQYF. The DNA of the CDR3 is TGTGCCAGCAGCACCGCGGGCAGCTACGAGCAGTACTTC.

The chain links TRBV20-1 to TRBJ2-1, with D tentatively TRBD1 or TRBD2 (5 bases each). Trimming took off 4 bases at V and 8 bases at J, with 12 bases between the two ends. The CDR3 contains 12 residues. CDR1 and CDR2 from the germline V gene are DFQATT and SNEGSKA (reference sequence). CDR3 nucleotides: TGCAGTGCTATGAGGGGTTCGTATGAGCAGTTCTTC. Amino acid sequence: CSAMRGSYEQFF.

The gene calls are TRBV14 and TRBJ1-2; TRBD1 might be the D (6 bases). From germline, CDR1 is SGHDN and CDR2 FVKESK. V shed 5 bases and J shed 3 bases, with 13 bases lying between them. The CDR3 has 14 amino acids. CDR3 protein: CASSSRDTYYGYTF. In DNA form, the CDR3 reads TGTGCCAGCAGCTCCCGGGACACCTACTATGGCTACACCTTC.

The genes are TRBV20-1 and TRBJ2-1; possibly TRBD1 or TRBD2 for D (5 bases each). Germline V gene sequence: CDR1 DFQATT, CDR2 SNEGSKA (reference sequence). The V end lost 3 bases, the J end lost 5 bases, and 17 bases lay between the germline ends. The CDR3 extends over 15 amino acids. The CDR3 reads CSASKSTGTHNEQFF. CDR3 coding DNA: TGCAGTGCTAGTAAAAGTACCGGGACCCACAATGAGCAGTTCTTC.

CDR3 amino acids: CASSTSATNYEQYF. Here the CDR3 DNA reads TGTGCCAGCAGTACTAGCGCGACGAACTACGAGCAGTACTTC. The chain joins TRBV28 to TRBJ2-7; the match to TRBD2 covers 7 bases. The CDR3 covers 14 residues. Trimming removed 5 bases from V and 3 bases from J; junction bases left unmatched: 7. In germline, CDR1 is MDHEN, CDR2 SYDVKM.

This clonotype has just a few counts. CDR3 residues: CASSTPGQGGGYTF. The CDR3 DNA follows: TGTGCCAGCAGTACCCCGGGACAGGGAGGTGGCTACACCTTC. V and J are TRBV6-5 and TRBJ1-2; 9 nucleotides match TRBD1. The trim removed 5 bases at V and 7 bases at J, leaving 8 bases unmatched. Germline V CDR1 and CDR2: MNHEY, SVGAGI. This CDR3 is built from 14 residues.

This clonotype was counted a few times. One end of the junction fails to match germline, which may point to a read error. The rearrangement uses TRBV25-1 and TRBJ1-1; D ambiguous. The CDR3 sequence is 13 residues long. Germline assignment: CDR1 MGHDK and CDR2 SYGVNS. The CDR3 here is CASSPLNADSRTF. Written as DNA, the CDR3 is TGTGCCAGCAGCCCTTTGAACGCGGATAGTAGGACCTTT.

This chain joins TRBV4-3 and TRBJ2-2; no clear D gene. With 3 bases removed from V and 8 bases from J, the gap between germline ends came to 13 bases. The V gene's germline CDR1 is LGHNA and CDR2 YSLEER. The CDR3 is made up of 14 amino acids. The CDR3, as DNA: TGCGCCAGCAGCCAGTCCCAGCTGGGGGGGGAGCTGTTTTTT. It encodes CASSQSQLGGELFF.

Concerning this clonotype itself: The junction departs from germline at one end; a sequencing error may be responsible. V usage is TRBV7-9 and J usage is TRBJ2-7; 10 bases align to TRBD2. Germline V gene sequence: CDR1 SEHNR, CDR2 FQNEAQ (reference sequence). This CDR3 has 17 amino acids. The CDR3 bases are TGTGCTAGCAGCGACGTAATAACTAGCGGGGTCCTCTACGAGCAGTACTTC. Protein sequence: CASSDVITSGVLYEQYF.

This clonotype was detected a few times. The chain has TRBV5-5 and TRBJ2-1; D not certain. The CDR3 has 15 amino acids. Trimming removed 1 base at V and 9 bases at J, with 17 bases between. In germline, CDR1 is SGHKS, CDR2 YYEKEE (reference sequence). CDR3 in DNA: TGTGCCAGCAGCTTGAACCGAAGAGTCTACGGTGAGCAGTTCTTC. Its translation is CASSLNRRVYGEQFF.

This clonotype was observed a few times. The gene calls are TRBV12-3 or TRBV12-4 and TRBJ2-5; a weak D match, TRBD2 (6 bases). The ends were cut back, 3 bases at V and 2 bases at J, with 13 bases in the middle. The CDR3 totals 15 residues. The DNA of the CDR3 is TGTGCCAGCAGTTTCGGTGCGGGGTCACAAGAGACCCAGTACTTC. It is translated as CASSFGAGSQETQYF.

This clonotype has at least ten counts. The chain employs TRBV27 and TRBJ1-2; D may be TRBD1 (5 bases). Trimming took off 6 bases at V and 8 bases at J, with 19 bases between the two ends. Germline loops: CDR1 MNHEY, CDR2 SMNVEV (reference sequence). CDR3 length: 14 residues. CDR3 coding DNA: TGTGCCAGCAGGCGAGGACCGGGACCGGCGGGCTACACCTTC. Translated: CASRRGPGPAGYTF.

This clonotype was observed many times. The chain is built from TRBV12-3 or TRBV12-4 and TRBJ1-5, with 8 bases that match TRBD1. The length of the CDR3 is 14 residues. Unmatched junction bases numbered 0, after V lost 4 bases and J lost 1 base. The chain's CDR3 is CASSWTGSNQPQHF. CDR3 in DNA: TGTGCCAGCAGTTGGACAGGGAGCAATCAGCCCCAGCATTTT.

This rearrangement joins TRBV11-3 to TRBJ2-1; 9 positions match TRBD1. CDR3 length equals 15 residues. The germline V gene encodes CDR1 SGHNT and CDR2 YENEEA. V lost 7 bases, J lost 2 bases, and 6 bases stayed unmatched. The CDR3 DNA reads as TGTGCCAGCAACTCGGGACAGGGACCCTACAATGAGCAGTTCTTC. It translates to CASNSGQGPYNEQFF.

This clonotype showed up many times. The chain recombines TRBV6-5 with TRBJ1-2; 7 nucleotides agree with TRBD1. V shed 6 bases and J 8 bases; nucleotides not matched to a gene: 6. This CDR3 contains 12 residues. The germline V gene encodes CDR1 MNHEY and CDR2 SVGAGI. In DNA, the CDR3 is TGTGCCAGCAGCCGGACAGGATTAGGCTACACCTTC. Residues: CASSRTGLGYTF.